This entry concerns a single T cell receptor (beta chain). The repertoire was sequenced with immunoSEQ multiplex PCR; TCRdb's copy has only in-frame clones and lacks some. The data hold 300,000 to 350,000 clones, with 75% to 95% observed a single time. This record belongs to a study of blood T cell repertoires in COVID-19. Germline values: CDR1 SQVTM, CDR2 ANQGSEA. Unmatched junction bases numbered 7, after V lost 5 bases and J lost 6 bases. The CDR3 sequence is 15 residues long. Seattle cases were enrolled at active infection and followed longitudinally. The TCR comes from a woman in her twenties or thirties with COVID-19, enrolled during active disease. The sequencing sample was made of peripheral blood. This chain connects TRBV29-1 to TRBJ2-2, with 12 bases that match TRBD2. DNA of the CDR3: TGCAGCGTTTTGACTAGCGGGAGTGGGGCCGGGGAGCTGTTTTTT. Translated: CSVLTSGSGAGELFF.